The 3 T cell receptor beta chains reported below all come from one sample, sequenced in a study of blood T cell repertoires in COVID-19. The method was immunoSEQ multiplex PCR; TCRdb's version includes in-frame clones alone and lacks a portion of them. Found here are 130,000 to 150,000 clones, just under 85% of them singletons; the top ten hold under 9.5%. The sample comprised PBMCs or T cells enriched from blood (not recorded which). The receptors derive from a man aged 50-59 years who had recovered from COVID-19.

CDR3 protein: CASSPLGYEGTDYEQYF. The CDR3 DNA is TGTGCCAGCAGCCCCTTGGGCTACGAGGGAACGGACTACGAGCAGTACTTC. The chain has TRBV6-2 or TRBV6-3 and TRBJ2-7; tentative D call: TRBD2 (5 bases). From germline, CDR1 is MNHEY and CDR2 SVGEGT. The CDR3 has 17 amino acids. V was trimmed by 6 bases and J by 3 bases, leaving 24 bases between them.

This clone was detected only a few times. The genes are TRBV19 and TRBJ1-5, with 7 bases fitting TRBD1. Trimming at V came to 4 bases and at J to 4 bases, leaving 19 bases not matched to a gene. The germline CDR1 and CDR2 sequences are LNHDA and SQIVND (reference sequence). CDR3 length: 19 amino acids. The CDR3 coding sequence is TGTGCCAGTAGTACCCCCCAAAGGGACAGCTCCAGGGGTAATCAGCCCCAGCATTTT. Protein product: CASSTPQRDSSRGNQPQHF.

The chain links TRBV5-6 to TRBJ2-2; possible D gene TRBD1, 5 bases. The CDR3 runs to 14 residues. V lost 3 bases and J 4 bases, leaving 10 bases between the germline ends. Looked up from germline, CDR1 is SGHDT and CDR2 is YYEEEE. This CDR3 is CASSSYRRTGELFF. DNA of the CDR3: TGTGCCAGCAGCTCCTACAGGCGCACCGGGGAGCTGTTTTTT. The variable domain in full, completed from reference TRBV5-6 and TRBJ2-2, reads DAGVTQSPTHLIKTRGQQVTLRCSPKSGHDTVSWYQQALGQGPQFIFQYYEEEERQRGNFPDRFSGHQFPNYSSELNVNALLLGDSALYLCASSSYRRTGELFFGEGSRLTVL.